Following are 6 T cell receptor beta chains from one sample sequenced in a study of blood T cell repertoires in COVID-19. The assay was immunoSEQ multiplex PCR, and TCRdb's table has in-frame clones only and misses some. Among 200,000 to 250,000 clones listed, 75% to 90% were seen once. What was sequenced was peripheral blood. The receptors here all came from a man younger than 40 who had recovered from COVID-19.

The V call is TRBV3-1 (or the pseudogene TRBV3-2), the J call TRBJ1-1, with a weak D call TRBD1 (6 bases). Germline CDR1 and CDR2: LGHDT and YNNKEL (reference sequence). The CDR3 has 17 residues. V lost 4 bases and J 4 bases, leaving 22 bases between the germline ends. As DNA, the CDR3 is TGTGCCAGCAGCCTGTGGGACACTCACGCGGGGGGCACTGAAGCTTTCTTT. It translates to CASSLWDTHAGGTEAFF.

The chain has TRBV9 and TRBJ1-2; 11 nucleotides match TRBD1. This CDR3 has 17 amino acids. The V and J ends lost 6 bases and 5 bases, in that order; junction bases with no gene match: 15. Germline V gene data show CDR1 as SGDLS and CDR2 as YYNGEE. CDR3 sequence: CASNSVTGTGGGYGYTF. The CDR3 DNA reads as TGTGCCAGCAACTCAGTCACCGGGACAGGGGGAGGGTATGGCTACACCTTC. The full variable domain, completed using reference TRBV9 and TRBJ1-2, is DSGVTQTPKHLITATGQRVTLRCSPRSGDLSVYWYQQSLDQGLQFLIQYYNGEERAKGNILERFSAQQFPDLHSELNLSSLELGDSALYFCASNSVTGTGGGYGYTFGSGTRLTVV.

The chain uses TRBV29-1 and TRBJ1-1, with no clear D. The CDR3 spans 13 residues. The germline V gene encodes CDR1 SQVTM and CDR2 ANQGSEA. Deletions cut 4 bases from V and 0 bases from J, with 9 bases between. This CDR3 is CSVGSLLNTEAFF. The CDR3 DNA reads as TGCAGCGTTGGCAGTCTCCTGAACACTGAAGCTTTCTTT.

The genes are TRBV6-5 and TRBJ1-5; D might be TRBD1 (6 bases). The germline V gene encodes CDR1 MNHEY and CDR2 SVGAGI. V was pared by 2 bases and J by 1 base, with 12 bases between. CDR3 length equals 16 residues. The CDR3 coding sequence is TGTGCCAGCAGTTACGGGGGCAGGGGAAGCAATCAGCCCCAGCATTTT. Translated, it gives CASSYGGRGSNQPQHF.

This chain uses TRBV6-1 with TRBJ1-6, with unresolved D. The CDR3 has 14 residues. The V end lost 1 base, the J end lost 10 bases, and 11 bases lay between the germline ends. Germline values: CDR1 MNHNS, CDR2 SASEGT. The CDR3 here is CASSEVRGSSPLHF. The CDR3 DNA sequence: TGTGCCAGCAGTGAAGTTCGGGGATCCTCACCCCTCCACTTT.

The rearrangement joins TRBV14 to TRBJ1-4; TRBD1 agrees at 9 bases. From germline, CDR1 is SGHDN and CDR2 FVKESK. This CDR3 is 15 amino acids long. The trim removed 4 bases at V and 8 bases at J, leaving 8 bases unmatched. The chain's CDR3 is CASSLEQGAVEKLFF. The CDR3 DNA reads as TGTGCCAGCAGCCTCGAACAGGGGGCAGTAGAAAAACTGTTTTTT.